The present T cell receptor beta chain was sequenced within a study of T cell responses to AZD1222 COVID-19 vaccine. Only in-frame clones appear in the TCRdb table, and some are missing; sequencing was by immunoSEQ multiplex PCR. This table holds approximately 140,000 clones, roughly nine tenths found once. The clonotype comes from an adult who received the AZD1222 COVID-19 vaccine. The sequencing here drew on peripheral blood, taken 28 days after the second AZD1222 dose.

Here the CDR3 DNA reads TGCGCCAGCAGCTTAGAAGCGGGAGGAGATACGCAGTATTTT. This sequence encodes CASSLEAGGDTQYF. The chain has TRBV5-1 and TRBJ2-3; 9 bases line up with TRBD2. Per germline, CDR1 SGHRS and CDR2 YFSETQ. CDR3 length: 14 residues. V was clipped by 2 bases and J by 5 bases; unmatched bases: 3.